One and the same sample provided the 18 T cell receptor beta chains below, sequenced in a study of human CD8 memory T cell subsets. UMI-labeled 5' RACE generated the TCR beta libraries. With the 5' RACE reads reprocessed, TCRdb shows one record per CDR3 protein and no DNA. This sample's table reports several thousand distinct CDR3 sequences. It was CCR7+ PD-1+ TIGIT+ early memory CD8+ T cells with exhausted-like traits that constituted TPEX cells. The sequencing input was CD8+ T cells from PBMCs. These receptors came from a human donor in good health.

The V call is TRBV19, the J call TRBJ2-1; TCRdb gives TRBD2 as the D gene, but with no DNA this cannot be confirmed. This CDR3 has 18 residues. CDR1 and CDR2 (germline): LNHDA, SQIVND (reference sequence). Here the CDR3 reads CASRKTAGTDLSYNEQFF.

This chain connects TRBV29-1 to TRBJ1-5; TCRdb names TRBD1, which stays unverified in the absence of DNA. The CDR3 extends over 13 amino acids. Germline V gene data show CDR1 as SQVTM and CDR2 as ANQGSEA. CDR3 in amino acids: CSVSGGSNQPQHF.

J is TRBJ2-1 and V is TRBV9; TCRdb picks TRBD1, but there is no DNA to check that call. The CDR3 runs to 15 residues. Germline V gene lookup returns CDR1 SGDLS and CDR2 YYNGEE. CDR3 in amino acids: CASSAGTGTNNEQFF.

The chain joins TRBV28 to TRBJ2-7. CDR3 length equals 11 residues. Germline CDR1 reads MDHEN; CDR2 reads SYDVKM. The CDR3 loop is CASSEYNEQYF.

The chain has TRBV3-1 and TRBJ2-1; there is no DNA to check the TCRdb D call of TRBD2. Per the germline V gene, CDR1 is LGHDT and CDR2 is YNNKEL (reference sequence). The CDR3 has 17 residues. CDR3 region: CASSQASEGLGFDEQFF.

Considering frequency, this clonotype is medium-sized. The genes are TRBV27 and TRBJ2-1; TCRdb outputs TRBD2, but without DNA this stays unchecked. Germline CDR1 is MNHEY and CDR2 is SMNVEV (reference sequence). CDR3 length: 17 residues. The CDR3 loop reads CASSLWASGTSYNEQFF.

J is TRBJ2-1 and V is TRBV6-1; the TCRdb D gene call, TRBD2, has no DNA to confirm it. The CDR3 totals 15 residues. Germline CDR1 MNHNS, CDR2 SASEGT. The CDR3 sequence: CASSEELAGAGEQFF.

The rearrangement joins TRBV20-1 to TRBJ2-7; TCRdb outputs TRBD1, but without DNA this stays unchecked. Looked up from germline, CDR1 is DFQATT and CDR2 is SNEGSKA (reference sequence). This CDR3 is built from 14 residues. The CDR3 sequence is CSAREGTGSLEQYF.

Judged by frequency, this clonotype is medium-sized (0.01 to 0.1%). This CDR3 is CASSLTGLNIQYF. V usage is TRBV7-3 and J usage is TRBJ2-4. Germline lookup yields CDR1 SGHTA and CDR2 FQGTGA. The CDR3 runs 13 residues.

The J gene is TRBJ2-7, the V gene TRBV5-1; TCRdb indicates TRBD1, and absent DNA this call remains unverified. The germline gives CDR1 SGHRS, CDR2 YFSETQ. The CDR3 has 12 residues. The CDR3 loop is CASSFRGDEQYF.

The chain has TRBV29-1 and TRBJ2-2; there is no DNA to check the TCRdb D call of TRBD2. The CDR3 extends over 15 amino acids. Looked up from germline, CDR1 is SQVTM and CDR2 is ANQGSEA. The CDR3 here is CSVEGTSGHTGELFF.

By frequency, this clonotype registers medium-sized. The chain carries TRBV20-1 and TRBJ2-3; TCRdb proposes TRBD1, but this gene call is untestable without DNA. The CDR3 is 17 residues long. Germline loops: CDR1 DFQATT, CDR2 SNEGSKA (reference sequence). The CDR3 loop is CSAPTQGGGLRTDTQYF.

The chain has TRBV5-5 and TRBJ2-1; TCRdb's assignment of TRBD1 cannot be checked, as there is no DNA. This CDR3 has 16 residues. The germline CDR1 and CDR2 sequences are SGHKS and YYEKEE (reference sequence). CDR3 region: CASRPEVAGPPGEQFF.

This clonotype is called medium-sized based on its frequency. The rearrangement links TRBV4-1 to TRBJ2-1. CDR1 is MGHRA, CDR2 YSYEKL, per germline. The CDR3 spans 12 residues. This CDR3 is CASGLRWDEQFF.

This clonotype is identified as medium-sized from frequency. This chain connects TRBV29-1 to TRBJ2-7; checking the TCRdb D call of TRBD1 is not possible without DNA. The germline CDR1 and CDR2 sequences are SQVTM and ANQGSEA. The CDR3 loop spans 13 amino acids. This chain's CDR3 is CSVEGQGNYEQYF.

By frequency, this clonotype is medium-sized (0.01 to 0.1%). J is TRBJ2-7 and V is TRBV12-3 or TRBV12-4; TCRdb gives TRBD2 as the D gene, but with no DNA this cannot be confirmed. The CDR3 consists of 15 residues. This CDR3 reads CASTLAGPSSYEQYF.

The gene calls are TRBV9 and TRBJ1-5. CDR1 and CDR2 (germline): SGDLS, YYNGEE. The CDR3 is made up of 13 amino acids. This CDR3 is CASGPGESQPQHF. The full variable domain, with the rest looked up from reference TRBV9 and TRBJ1-5, is DSGVTQTPKHLITATGQRVTLRCSPRSGDLSVYWYQQSLDQGLQFLIQYYNGEERAKGNILERFSAQQFPDLHSELNLSSLELGDSALYFCASGPGESQPQHFGDGTRLSIL.

This sequence joins TRBV3-1 and TRBJ2-7. The CDR3 has 13 residues. Germline-derived CDR1 and CDR2 are LGHDT and YNNKEL (reference sequence). CDR3: CASSQGHSYEQYF.